This T cell receptor beta chain was observed in a study of molecular identifiers for immune sequencing clone quantification. From germline, CDR1 is MNHEY and CDR2 SMNVEV (reference sequence). The V and J ends lost 6 bases and 1 base respectively, with 12 bases between them. The CDR3 length is 14 residues. Using its own MiXCR run on the PCR reads, TCRdb lists one record per CDR3 protein. Here the sample spans over 550,000 distinct CDR3 sequences, about 25% being singletons. The TCR comes from a human donor in good health. Some libraries in this study had Jurkat cell RNA spiked in. The source material was naive CD8+ T cells from blood, with Jurkat cell RNA spiked in. Documented subset: FACS-sorted CD8+CD4-CCR7+CD45RA+ naive T cells. The chain couples TRBV27 to TRBJ1-1, with D possibly TRBD1 on 5 matching bases. This chain's CDR3 is CASSHGAANTEAFF. The CDR3, as DNA: TGTGCCAGCAGCCATGGGGCAGCGAACACTGAAGCTTTCTTT.